This T cell receptor beta chain was recorded in a study of blood T cell repertoires in COVID-19. At the level of the study: T cells, B-cell-depleted T cells, or PBMCs supplied cDNA or gDNA.

Cohort placement rested on clinical history that participants reported themselves. The V gene lost 6 bases and the J gene lost 7 bases, with 21 bases spanning the gap. Germline V gives CDR1 MNHEY, CDR2 SMNVEV (reference sequence). CDR3 length equals 16 residues. How the authors handled the data: Reference gene primers were amplified, and this amplification served to estimate nucleated cell counts. Method: immunoSEQ multiplex PCR; TCRdb's copy keeps in-frame clones and lacks some. V and J calls and clone size are those listed in that table; D and trimming were worked out from the DNA. The table includes about 200,000 clones, 70% to 85% detected once.

The rearrangement uses TRBV27 and TRBJ2-2; D perhaps matches TRBD2 (6 bases). The material sequenced was PBMCs or T cells enriched from blood (not recorded which). The TCR comes from a woman between 55 and 75 years old with acute COVID-19. CDR3 coding DNA: TGTGCCAGCAGAGGAGGGCAGGGATCGATCGTCGGGGAGCTGTTTTTT. Translation gives CASRGGQGSIVGELFF.